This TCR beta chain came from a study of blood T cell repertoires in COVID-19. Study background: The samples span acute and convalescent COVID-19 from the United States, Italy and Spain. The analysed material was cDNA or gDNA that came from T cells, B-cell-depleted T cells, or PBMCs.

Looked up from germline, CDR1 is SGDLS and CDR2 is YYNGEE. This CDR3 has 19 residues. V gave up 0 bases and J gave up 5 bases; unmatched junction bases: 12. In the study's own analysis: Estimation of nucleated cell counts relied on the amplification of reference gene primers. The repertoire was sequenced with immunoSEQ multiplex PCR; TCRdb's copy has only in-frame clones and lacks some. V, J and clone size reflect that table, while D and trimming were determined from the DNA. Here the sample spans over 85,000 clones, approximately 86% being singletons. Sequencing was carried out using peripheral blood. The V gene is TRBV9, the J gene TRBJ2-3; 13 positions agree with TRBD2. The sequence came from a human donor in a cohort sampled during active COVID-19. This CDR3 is CASSVGSGLAGIRGDTQYF. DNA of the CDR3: TGTGCCAGCAGCGTAGGTTCGGGACTAGCGGGAATTAGGGGAGATACGCAGTATTTT.